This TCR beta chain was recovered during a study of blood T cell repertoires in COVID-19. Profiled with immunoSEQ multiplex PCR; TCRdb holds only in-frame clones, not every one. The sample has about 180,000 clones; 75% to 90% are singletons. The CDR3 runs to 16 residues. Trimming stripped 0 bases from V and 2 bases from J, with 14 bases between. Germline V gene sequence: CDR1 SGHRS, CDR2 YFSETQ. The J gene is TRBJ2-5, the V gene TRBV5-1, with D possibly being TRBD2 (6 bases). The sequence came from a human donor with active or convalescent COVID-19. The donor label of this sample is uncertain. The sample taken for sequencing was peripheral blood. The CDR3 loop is CASSLGGAGGQETQYF. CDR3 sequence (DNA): TGCGCCAGCAGCTTGGGAGGAGCGGGTGGACAAGAGACCCAGTACTTC. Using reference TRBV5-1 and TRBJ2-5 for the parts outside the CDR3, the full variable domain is KAGVTQTPRYLIKTRGQQVTLSCSPISGHRSVSWYQQTPGQGLQFLFEYFSETQRNKGNFPGRFSGRQFSNSRSEMNVSTLELGDSALYLCASSLGGAGGQETQYFGPGTRLLVL.